This T cell receptor beta chain comes out of a study of T-cell memory formation after mild COVID-19. Remarks on this clonotype: Its matching antigen is unknown.

Study-level points and caveats: The main location of contracting CD4+ clones was CM and EM, and that of contracting CD8+ clones was EMRA. While clones contracting from day 15 to 85 were balanced between CD4 and CD8, later expanders leaned CD4+.

Constant-segment primers and 5'RACE yielded cDNA libraries for TCR alpha and TCR beta, each carrying sample barcodes and UMIs. TCRdb re-called the 5' RACE reads with MiXCR, one entry per CDR3 protein. The sample yields roughly 200,000 distinct CDR3 sequences, 16% seen once. Germline CDR1 SGHKS, CDR2 YYEKEE (reference sequence). V trimming: 4 bases; J trimming: 4 bases; junction bases outside the gene matches: 4. The CDR3 length is 14 residues. The clonotype originates from an adult woman who had mild COVID-19 (a few samples of this study predate the infection). Cell type and time point are not known. This rearrangement joins TRBV5-5 to TRBJ2-7; 11 bases are shared with TRBD1. Material: PBMCs or a T cell subset sorted from them (not recorded which). In DNA, the CDR3 is TGTGCCAGCAGCGCGGACAGGGGGCTGTACGAGCAGTACTTC. Translation gives CASSADRGLYEQYF.